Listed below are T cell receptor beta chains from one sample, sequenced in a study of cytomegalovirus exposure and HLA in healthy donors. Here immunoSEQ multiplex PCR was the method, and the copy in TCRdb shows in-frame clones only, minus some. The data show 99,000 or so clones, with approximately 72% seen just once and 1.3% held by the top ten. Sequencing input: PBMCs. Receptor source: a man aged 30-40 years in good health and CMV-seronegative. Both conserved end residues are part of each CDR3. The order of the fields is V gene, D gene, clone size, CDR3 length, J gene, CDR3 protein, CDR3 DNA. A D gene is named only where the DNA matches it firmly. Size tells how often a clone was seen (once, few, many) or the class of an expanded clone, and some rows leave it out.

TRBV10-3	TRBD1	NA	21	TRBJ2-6	CAISGPGEGQSQPSGANVLTF	TGTGCCATCAGTGGCCCGGGCGAGGGACAGTCACAACCCTCTGGGGCCAACGTCCTGACTTTC
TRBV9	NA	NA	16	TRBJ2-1	CASSERSNFLGNEQFF	TGTGCCAGCAGCGAGCGATCAAATTTCCTGGGCAATGAGCAGTTCTTC
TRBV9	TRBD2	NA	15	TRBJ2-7	CASSVGGSGSAEQYF	TGTGCCAGCAGCGTAGGAGGTAGCGGGAGTGCCGAGCAGTACTTC
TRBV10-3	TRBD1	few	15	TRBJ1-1	CAISAGQGRVTEAFF	TGTGCCATCAGCGCGGGACAGGGGAGGGTCACTGAAGCTTTCTTT
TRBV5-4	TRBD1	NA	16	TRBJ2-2	CATSRGQGLVTGELFF	TGTGCCACCTCTAGGGGACAGGGATTAGTCACCGGGGAGCTGTTTTTT
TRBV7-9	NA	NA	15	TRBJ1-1	CASSFTRVTNTEAFF	TGTGCCAGCAGCTTTACCAGGGTTACGAACACTGAAGCTTTCTTT
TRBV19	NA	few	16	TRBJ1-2	CASSILLLTENVGYTF	TGTGCCAGTAGTATCTTACTATTGACAGAAAATGTCGGCTACACCTTC
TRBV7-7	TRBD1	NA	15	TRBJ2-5	CASSLEGQGQETQYF	TGTGCCAGCAGCTTAGAGGGACAGGGGCAAGAGACCCAGTACTTC
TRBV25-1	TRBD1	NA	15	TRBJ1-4	CASSEFGQGNEKLFF	TGTGCCAGCAGTGAATTCGGACAGGGGAATGAAAAACTGTTTTTT
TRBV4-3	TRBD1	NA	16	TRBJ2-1	CASSQDRDRAYNEQFF	TGCGCCAGCAGCCAAGACCGGGACAGAGCATACAATGAGCAGTTCTTC